A selection of T cell receptor beta chains follows, all from one sample in a study of T cell responses to AZD1222 COVID-19 vaccine. Produced via immunoSEQ multiplex PCR; TCRdb's table is partial and in-frame only. The table has about 99,000 clones, 70% to 90% seen once. The source was peripheral blood, collected on day 0 of AZD1222 vaccination. These receptors were obtained from an adult in good health. Each CDR3 is given with its conserved first and last residue. D genes are given only for firm matches. Some rows have no size entry. The others give once, few or many, or a class for an expanded clone.

cdr3_aa cdr3_nt cdr3_length j_call v_call d_call clone_size
CASSQGGVGEQETQYF TGTGCCAGCAGCCAAGGAGGGGTCGGGGAGCAAGAGACCCAGTACTTC 16 TRBJ2-5 TRBV3-1/TRBV3-2 NA NA
CASSPSRTSGGVYNEQFF TGTGCCAGCAGCCCATCGAGGACTAGCGGGGGGGTCTACAATGAGCAGTTCTTC 18 TRBJ2-1 TRBV11-2 TRBD2 NA
CASRLNRDRGSDYGYTF TGTGCCAGCAGACTTAACCGGGACAGGGGGTCGGACTATGGCTACACCTTC 17 TRBJ1-2 TRBV7-2 TRBD1 NA
CASSPGPVYEQYF TGTGCCAGCAGTCCCGGACCGGTCTACGAGCAGTACTTC 13 TRBJ2-7 TRBV6-6 NA NA
CASSQDRGKGGRGVNYGYTF TGCGCCAGCAGCCAAGATCGGGGCAAGGGGGGGCGCGGGGTTAACTATGGCTACACCTTC 20 TRBJ1-2 TRBV4-1 NA NA
CASSFLGEITNEQFF TGTGCCAGCAGTTTTTTGGGGGAGATCACCAATGAGCAGTTCTTC 15 TRBJ2-1 TRBV27 NA NA
CASSIDHPIRGARAYEQYF TGTGCCAGTAGTATAGATCACCCAATTCGGGGGGCAAGAGCCTACGAGCAGTACTTC 19 TRBJ2-7 TRBV19 NA NA
CSAEPRVPYGYTF TGCAGCGCCGAACCCAGGGTCCCCTATGGCTACACCTTC 13 TRBJ1-2 TRBV29-1 NA NA
CASSLDPDREDYGYTF TGCGCCAGCAGCCTAGACCCGGACAGGGAAGACTATGGCTACACCTTC 16 TRBJ1-2 TRBV10-1 TRBD1 NA
CSASDRYEQFF TGCAGTGCTAGTGATCGGTATGAGCAGTTCTTC 11 TRBJ2-1 TRBV20-1 NA NA
CASSPSFSVDTLHF TGTGCCAGCAGTCCTTCCTTTTCGGTAGACACCCTCCACTTT 14 TRBJ1-6 TRBV27 NA NA
CASSPGTANTEAFF TGTGCCAGCAGCCCAGGGACAGCAAACACTGAAGCTTTCTTT 14 TRBJ1-1 TRBV6-5 TRBD1 NA
CASSDFGQTQYF TGTGCCAGCAGCGATTTTGGACAGACCCAGTACTTC 12 TRBJ2-5 TRBV7-2 NA NA
CASSPKVVGTEAFF TGTGCCAGCAGCCCTAAAGTGGTTGGCACTGAAGCTTTCTTT 14 TRBJ1-1 TRBV7-2 NA NA
CASSQAVTRGGGEQFF TGTGCCAGCAGCCAAGCAGTGACTAGGGGCGGGGGTGAGCAGTTCTTC 16 TRBJ2-1 TRBV3-1/TRBV3-2 TRBD2 once
CASSLANQGYGYTF TGTGCCAGCAGCTTGGCCAACCAGGGTTATGGCTACACCTTC 14 TRBJ1-2 TRBV5-5 NA NA
CASRGRGEDYGYTF TGTGCCAGCAGGGGAAGGGGGGAAGACTATGGCTACACCTTC 14 TRBJ1-2 TRBV6-5 NA NA
CASSLAAGINGYTF TGTGCCAGCAGCTTGGCCGCAGGGATAAATGGCTACACCTTC 14 TRBJ1-2 TRBV5-1 NA many
CASSLMSWNEQFF TGTGCCAGCAGCTTAATGTCCTGGAATGAGCAGTTCTTC 13 TRBJ2-1 TRBV11-2 NA few
CASSRQGLGEAFF TGTGCCAGCAGCCGACAGGGCTTGGGTGAAGCTTTCTTT 13 TRBJ1-1 TRBV6-5 TRBD1 NA
CASSLAAGGGEQFF TGTGCCAGCAGCTTAGCAGCGGGAGGTGGTGAGCAGTTCTTC 14 TRBJ2-1 TRBV7-9 TRBD2 NA
CASRTGYVHEQFF TGTGCCAGCAGGACAGGGTATGTCCATGAGCAGTTCTTC 13 TRBJ2-1 TRBV12-3/TRBV12-4 TRBD1 once
CASSFRTSGPYNEQFF TGTGCCAGCAGCTTCCGGACTAGCGGACCTTACAATGAGCAGTTCTTC 16 TRBJ2-1 TRBV7-8 TRBD2 NA
CASSEGLAGEQETQYF TGTGCCAGCAGTGAGGGACTAGCGGGAGAACAAGAGACCCAGTACTTC 16 TRBJ2-5 TRBV6-1 TRBD2 NA
CASRTGTFNYGYTF TGTGCCAGCAGAACGGGGACATTTAACTATGGCTACACCTTC 14 TRBJ1-2 TRBV6-5 NA NA
CASSLNRPHNSPLHF TGTGCCAGCAGCTTGAACAGACCCCATAATTCACCCCTCCACTTT 15 TRBJ1-6 TRBV7-2 NA NA
CASSRQSATGDGYGYTF TGCGCCAGCAGCCGACAAAGCGCCACAGGGGACGGCTATGGCTACACCTTC 17 TRBJ1-2 TRBV4-1 TRBD1 NA
CASRTSGGPNQPQHF TGTGCCAGCAGGACGAGTGGGGGGCCCAATCAGCCCCAGCATTTT 15 TRBJ1-5 TRBV28 NA NA
CASSVGGQGGYYEQFF TGTGCCAGCAGCGTAGGAGGACAGGGGGGTTACTATGAGCAGTTCTTC 16 TRBJ2-1 TRBV9 TRBD1 NA
CASSRNQEAFF TGTGCCAGCAGCCGCAATCAAGAAGCTTTCTTT 11 TRBJ1-1 TRBV3-1/TRBV3-2 NA NA
CASSRPQGAKNEQFF TGTGCCAGCAGCCGTCCTCAGGGGGCAAAGAATGAGCAGTTCTTC 15 TRBJ2-1 TRBV5-6 TRBD1 NA
CAISNRGNTEAFF TGTGCCATCAGTAACAGGGGGAACACTGAAGCTTTCTTT 13 TRBJ1-1 TRBV10-3 TRBD1 NA
CASSRGVEETQYF TGTGCCAGCAGTAGAGGGGTAGAAGAGACCCAGTACTTC 13 TRBJ2-5 TRBV6-5 NA NA
CASSQEPFPKGGPGTVYGYTF TGTGCCAGCAGCCAAGAACCCTTCCCGAAGGGTGGGCCCGGGACGGTCTATGGCTACACCTTC 21 TRBJ1-2 TRBV4-2 NA NA
CASSLRAGVAEAFF TGTGCCAGCAGCTTACGGGCAGGGGTGGCTGAAGCTTTCTTT 14 TRBJ1-1 TRBV11-1 NA NA